This note documents a single T cell receptor (beta chain) sequence. Antigen unknown. Sequencing used immunoSEQ multiplex PCR; TCRdb keeps in-frame clones, though not all of them. This table has about 2.4 million clones, roughly 93% appearing once. This sample stems from a study of shared clonotypes between healthy human individuals. Findings of the study overall: The sole specimen, blood, was sampled, and tissue repertoires likely differ. A limitation of the genetic and exposure-history diversity represented arose from few donors. Sequencing depth was predicted to influence how clonotypes are shared among donors.

Sequences were obtained from naive CD4+ T cells from PBMCs. Subset meaning: CD45RA+ positively selected. This receptor was taken from a man aged 18-30 years in good health. Some clones in this sample may be carry-over from other donors' samples.

The CDR3 DNA follows: TGTGCCAGCAGCCCACGGGACTCCAACTATGGCTACACCTTC. It translates to CASSPRDSNYGYTF. The rearrangement joins TRBV7-9 to TRBJ1-2; D possibly corresponds to TRBD1 (5 bases). The germline V gene has CDR1 SEHNR and CDR2 FQNEAQ (reference sequence). This CDR3 has 14 residues. With 5 bases removed from V and 2 bases from J, the gap between germline ends came to 12 bases.